The 15 T cell receptor beta chains presented below share a single source sample, sequenced in a study of radiotherapy plus CTLA-4 blockade in lung cancer. Sequencing used immunoSEQ multiplex PCR; TCRdb keeps in-frame clones, though not all of them. The sample shows some 110,000 clones, around 75% of them seen only once. The sequenced sample was peripheral blood, obtained from a patient treated with radiotherapy plus ipilimumab. The receptors were gathered from a human donor with non-small cell lung cancer who had a partial response to radiotherapy plus ipilimumab.

This clone was recorded a few times. This chain uses TRBV10-1 with TRBJ2-1; 11 bases are a match to TRBD2. CDR1 is WNHNN, CDR2 SYGVQD, per germline (reference sequence). The junction had 5 bases not matched to a gene; V was cut back by 5 bases and J by 5 bases. The CDR3 runs 15 residues. The CDR3 DNA follows: TGCGCCAGCAGTCATCTACTAGCGGGAGACAATGAGCAGTTCTTC. It specifies CASSHLLAGDNEQFF.

The rearrangement links TRBV6-1 to TRBJ1-3; a weak D match, TRBD1 (6 bases). Germline assignment: CDR1 MNHNS and CDR2 SASEGT. Trimming stripped 6 bases from V and 4 bases from J, with 16 bases between. The CDR3 contains 15 residues. The CDR3 loop reads CASRASGGHGNTIYF. The CDR3 coding sequence is TGTGCCAGCAGAGCTAGCGGGGGGCACGGAAACACCATATATTTT.

V gene TRBV7-3 combines with J gene TRBJ2-1; the D gene is possibly TRBD1 (6 bases). V lost 5 bases to trimming and J lost 7 bases, with 12 bases between them. Germline loops: CDR1 SGHTA, CDR2 FQGTGA. This CDR3 has 13 residues. This CDR3 reads CASSPKGVNEQFF. DNA of the CDR3: TGTGCCAGCAGCCCCAAGGGGGTGAATGAGCAGTTCTTC.

The chain combines TRBV6-4 with TRBJ2-2; TRBD2 might be the D (7 bases). V lost 5 bases, J lost 0 bases, and 13 bases lay in between. Germline V gene sequence: CDR1 MRHNA, CDR2 SNTAGT. The CDR3 runs to 16 residues. CDR3 bases: TGTGCCAGCAGTCCCAGGGGAGGGGCGAACACCGGGGAGCTGTTTTTT. It codes for CASSPRGGANTGELFF.

This chain links TRBV4-2 with TRBJ1-1, with TRBD1 matching over 7 bases. Looked up from germline, CDR1 is LGHNA and CDR2 is YNFKEQ. This CDR3 has 16 amino acids. Losses at the gene ends were 0 bases for V and 4 bases for J; bases not matched to a gene: 8. The CDR3 coding sequence is TGTGCCAGCAGCCAAGAGGGCAGGGGGACTGGCACTGAAGCTTTCTTT. Its translation is CASSQEGRGTGTEAFF.

V is TRBV6-5 and J is TRBJ1-1; 8 bases are a match to TRBD1. Trimming cost V 10 bases and J 2 bases; bases outside gene matches: 6. Germline assignment: CDR1 MNHEY and CDR2 SVGAGI. The CDR3 consists of 13 residues. In DNA, the CDR3 is TGTGCCATCAGCACAGGGGGAAACACTGAAGCTTTCTTT. Its translation is CAISTGGNTEAFF.

This rearrangement joins TRBV6-5 to TRBJ1-3; 9 nucleotides match TRBD1. Germline V lookup: CDR1 MNHEY, CDR2 SVGAGI. Trimming took 5 bases from V and 4 from J; bases not matched to a gene: 3. CDR3 length equals 14 residues. This CDR3 reads CASSLQGAGNTIYF. The CDR3, as DNA: TGTGCCAGCAGTCTACAGGGGGCCGGAAACACCATATATTTT.

This clone occurred once. This chain joins TRBV7-9 and TRBJ2-5; 9 bases match TRBD2. The CDR3 has 16 residues. Per germline, CDR1 SEHNR and CDR2 FQNEAQ (reference sequence). V trimming: 0 bases; J trimming: 2 bases; junction bases outside the gene matches: 4. DNA of the CDR3: TGTGCCAGCAGCTTAGCGTTCCTAGCGGGACAAGAGACCCAGTACTTC. This sequence encodes CASSLAFLAGQETQYF.

This chain joins TRBV2 and TRBJ2-7; TRBD1 matches 8 bases. The V gene end was trimmed by 4 bases and the J gene end by 3 bases; junction bases not matched to a gene: 5. Germline lookup yields CDR1 SNHLY and CDR2 FYNNEI. There are 14 residues in the CDR3. The CDR3 sequence: CASSAGTGRYEQYV. The DNA for the CDR3 is TGTGCCAGCAGTGCAGGGACAGGCCGCTACGAGCAGTACGTC.

The J gene is TRBJ2-3, the V gene TRBV19; D call uncertain. Germline V gene lookup returns CDR1 LNHDA and CDR2 SQIVND (reference sequence). The V gene lost 5 bases and the J gene lost 14 bases, with 17 bases spanning the gap. CDR3 length: 12 residues. CDR3 in amino acids: CASSSSGAVWYF. CDR3 DNA sequence: TGTGCCAGTAGTTCAAGTGGCGCGGTATGGTATTTT.

This chain uses TRBV29-1 with TRBJ1-1; 12 bases match TRBD1. CDR1 is SQVTM, CDR2 ANQGSEA, per germline. There are 12 residues in the CDR3. V lost 7 bases, J lost 10 bases, and 7 bases stayed unmatched. CDR3 region: CSGGQGAPGAFF. CDR3 nucleotides: TGCAGCGGGGGACAGGGGGCCCCTGGAGCTTTCTTT.

V usage is TRBV7-6 and J usage is TRBJ1-4, with D possibly matching TRBD1 (6 bases). The germline V gene encodes CDR1 SGHVS and CDR2 FNYEAQ. The V and J ends lost 1 base and 8 bases respectively, with 11 bases between them. The CDR3 totals 14 residues. Here the CDR3 DNA reads TGTGCCAGCAGCTTAGACAGGGTGAGCGAAAAACTGTTTTTT. Protein sequence: CASSLDRVSEKLFF.

The V and J genes are TRBV18 and TRBJ1-3; D is possibly TRBD1 (5 bases). The germline CDR1 and CDR2 sequences are KGHSH and LQKENI. The CDR3 totals 18 residues. V dropped 1 base and J dropped 0 bases, with 16 bases sitting between them. CDR3: CASSPLADKLYSGNTIYF. The CDR3 DNA reads TGTGCCAGCTCACCACTTGCGGACAAACTTTACTCTGGAAACACCATATATTTT.

The chain recombines TRBV19 with TRBJ2-2, with D perhaps matching TRBD1 (5 bases). CDR3 length: 14 amino acids. Germline CDR1 and CDR2: LNHDA and SQIVND (reference sequence). The germline V and J ends were trimmed by 7 bases and 2 bases, with 11 bases remaining between them. The CDR3 here is CASKGARNTGELFF. CDR3 DNA: TGTGCCAGTAAAGGGGCGCGAAACACCGGGGAGCTGTTTTTT.

The V gene is TRBV6-4, the J gene TRBJ2-3, with a possible D match to TRBD2 (6 bases). V shed 6 bases and J shed 0 bases, with 13 bases lying between them. The CDR3 is made up of 15 amino acids. Looked up from germline, CDR1 is MRHNA and CDR2 is SNTAGT. CDR3: CASSPGLTSTDTQYF. The DNA of the CDR3 is TGTGCCAGCAGCCCGGGACTCACTAGCACAGATACGCAGTATTTT.